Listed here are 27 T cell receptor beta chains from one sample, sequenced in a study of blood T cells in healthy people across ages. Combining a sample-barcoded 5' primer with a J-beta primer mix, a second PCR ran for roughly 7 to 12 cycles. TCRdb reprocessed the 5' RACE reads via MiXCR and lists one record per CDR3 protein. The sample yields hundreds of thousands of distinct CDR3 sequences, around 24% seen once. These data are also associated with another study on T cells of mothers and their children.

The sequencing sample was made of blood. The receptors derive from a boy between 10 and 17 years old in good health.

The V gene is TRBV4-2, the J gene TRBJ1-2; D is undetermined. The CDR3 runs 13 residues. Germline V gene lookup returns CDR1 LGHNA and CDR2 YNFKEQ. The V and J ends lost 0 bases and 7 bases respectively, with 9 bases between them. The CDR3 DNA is TGTGCCAGCAGCCAAGACCGTGGTGGTGGCTACACCTTC. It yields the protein CASSQDRGGGYTF.

CDR3 sequence: CASSPDRADNEQFF. DNA for the CDR3: TGCGCCAGCAGCCCGGACAGGGCCGACAATGAGCAGTTCTTC. The V and J genes are TRBV5-1 and TRBJ2-1; 8 positions match TRBD1. Trimming removed 4 bases from V and 5 bases from J; junction bases left unmatched: 5. This CDR3 region has 14 residues. Germline V CDR1 and CDR2: SGHRS, YFSETQ. The variable domain in full, completed from reference TRBV5-1 and TRBJ2-1, reads KAGVTQTPRYLIKTRGQQVTLSCSPISGHRSVSWYQQTPGQGLQFLFEYFSETQRNKGNFPGRFSGRQFSNSRSEMNVSTLELGDSALYLCASSPDRADNEQFFGPGTRLTVL.

The CDR3 sequence: CASSQLLGSSYEQYF. As DNA, the CDR3 is TGTGCCAGCAGCCAATTATTGGGTAGCTCCTACGAGCAGTACTTC. V and J are TRBV14 and TRBJ2-5; D gene unclear. The J call is doubtful: the DNA matches TRBJ2-7 better. This CDR3 has 15 residues. The germline V gene has CDR1 SGHDN and CDR2 FVKESK.

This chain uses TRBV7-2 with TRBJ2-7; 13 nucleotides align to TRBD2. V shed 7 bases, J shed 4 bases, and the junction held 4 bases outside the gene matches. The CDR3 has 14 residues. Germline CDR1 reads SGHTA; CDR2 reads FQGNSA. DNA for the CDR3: TGTGCCAGCACACTAGCGGGGGGGGCTTACGAGCAGTACTTC. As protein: CASTLAGGAYEQYF.

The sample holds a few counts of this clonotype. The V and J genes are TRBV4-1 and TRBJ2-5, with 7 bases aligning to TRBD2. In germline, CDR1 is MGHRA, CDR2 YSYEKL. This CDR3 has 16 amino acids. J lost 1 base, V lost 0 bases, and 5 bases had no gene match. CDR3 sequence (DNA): TGCGCCAGCAGCCAAGAGTTCCTAGCGGTCCAAGAGACCCAGTACTTC. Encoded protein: CASSQEFLAVQETQYF.

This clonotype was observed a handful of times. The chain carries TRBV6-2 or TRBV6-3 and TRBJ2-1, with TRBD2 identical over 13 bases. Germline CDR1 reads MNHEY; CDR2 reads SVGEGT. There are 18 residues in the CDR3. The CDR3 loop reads CRPDPGTSGTLAYNEQFF. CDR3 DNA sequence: TGTAGACCCGATCCCGGGACTAGCGGGACTCTAGCCTACAATGAGCAGTTCTTC.

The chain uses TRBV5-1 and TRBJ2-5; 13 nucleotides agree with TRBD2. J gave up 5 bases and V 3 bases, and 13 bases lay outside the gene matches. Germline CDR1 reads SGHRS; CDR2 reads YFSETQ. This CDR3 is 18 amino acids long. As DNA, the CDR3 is TGCGCCAGCAGCTCGAGGACTAGCGGGGGTCGGACAAGCGAGACCCAGTACTTC. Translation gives CASSSRTSGGRTSETQYF.

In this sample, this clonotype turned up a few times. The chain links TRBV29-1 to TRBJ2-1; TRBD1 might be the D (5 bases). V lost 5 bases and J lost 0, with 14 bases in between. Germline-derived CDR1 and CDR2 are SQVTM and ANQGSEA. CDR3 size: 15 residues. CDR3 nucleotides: TGCAGCGTTTATGGCAGGACATCCTCCTACAATGAGCAGTTCTTC. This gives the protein CSVYGRTSSYNEQFF.

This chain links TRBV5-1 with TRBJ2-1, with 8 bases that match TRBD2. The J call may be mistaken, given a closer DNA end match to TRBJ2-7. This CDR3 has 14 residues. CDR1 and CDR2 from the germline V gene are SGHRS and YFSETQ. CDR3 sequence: CASSFEAGAGEQYF. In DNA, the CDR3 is TGCGCCAGCAGCTTTGAAGCGGGAGCTGGTGAGCAGTACTTC.

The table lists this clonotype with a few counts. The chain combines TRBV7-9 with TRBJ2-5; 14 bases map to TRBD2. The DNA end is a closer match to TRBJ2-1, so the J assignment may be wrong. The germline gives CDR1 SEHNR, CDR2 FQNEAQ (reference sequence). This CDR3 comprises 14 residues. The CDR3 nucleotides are TGTGCCAGCAGACGGGGACTAGCGGGAGTTGGGCAGTTCTTC. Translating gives CASRRGLAGVGQFF.

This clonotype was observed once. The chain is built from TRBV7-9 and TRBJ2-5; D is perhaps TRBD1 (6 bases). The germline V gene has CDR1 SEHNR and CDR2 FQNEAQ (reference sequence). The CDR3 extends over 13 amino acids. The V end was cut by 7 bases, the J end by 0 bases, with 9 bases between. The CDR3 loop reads CASTGQNQETQYF. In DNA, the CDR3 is TGTGCCAGCACAGGACAGAACCAAGAGACCCAGTACTTC.

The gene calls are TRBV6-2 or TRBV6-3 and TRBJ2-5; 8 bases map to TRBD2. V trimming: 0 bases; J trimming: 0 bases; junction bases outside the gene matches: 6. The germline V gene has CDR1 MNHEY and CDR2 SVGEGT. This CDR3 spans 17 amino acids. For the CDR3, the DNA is TGTGCCAGCAGTTACTCGAGGTTAGCGGGGTACCAAGAGACCCAGTACTTC. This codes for CASSYSRLAGYQETQYF.

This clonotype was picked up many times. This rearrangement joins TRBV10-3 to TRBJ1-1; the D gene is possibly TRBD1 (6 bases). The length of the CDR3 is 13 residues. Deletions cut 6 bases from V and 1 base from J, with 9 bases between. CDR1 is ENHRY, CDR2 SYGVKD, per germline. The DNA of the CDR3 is TGTGCCATCAGCGGACAGCAGAACACTGAAGCTTTCTTT. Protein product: CAISGQQNTEAFF.

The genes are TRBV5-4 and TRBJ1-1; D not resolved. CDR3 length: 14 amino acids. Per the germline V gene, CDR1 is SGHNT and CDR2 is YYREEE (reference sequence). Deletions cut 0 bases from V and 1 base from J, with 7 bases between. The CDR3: CASSLALPNTEAFF. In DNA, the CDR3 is TGTGCCAGCAGCTTGGCGCTCCCGAACACTGAAGCTTTCTTT.

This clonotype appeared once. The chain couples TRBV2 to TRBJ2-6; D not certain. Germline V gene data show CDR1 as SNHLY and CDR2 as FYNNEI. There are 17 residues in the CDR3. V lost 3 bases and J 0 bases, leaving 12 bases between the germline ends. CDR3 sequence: CASSDPPAHSGANVLTF. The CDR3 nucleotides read TGTGCCAGCAGTGATCCCCCGGCACACTCTGGGGCCAACGTCCTGACTTTC.

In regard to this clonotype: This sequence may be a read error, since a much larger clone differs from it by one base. CDR3 protein: CSVRTSGKSSYNEQFF. CDR3 DNA: TGCAGCGTGAGGACTAGCGGGAAGAGCTCCTACAATGAGCAGTTCTTC. The genes are TRBV29-1 and TRBJ2-1; 12 bases fit TRBD2. The junction had 6 bases not matched to a gene; V was cut back by 6 bases and J by 0 bases. The CDR3 length is 16 residues. Per the germline V gene, CDR1 is SQVTM and CDR2 is ANQGSEA.

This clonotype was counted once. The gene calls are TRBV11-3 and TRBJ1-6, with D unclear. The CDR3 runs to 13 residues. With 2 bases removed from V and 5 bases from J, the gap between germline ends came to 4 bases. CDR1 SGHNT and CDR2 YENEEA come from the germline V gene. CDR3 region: CASSLSNNSPLHF. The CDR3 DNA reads TGTGCCAGCAGCTTAAGTAATAATTCACCCCTCCACTTT.

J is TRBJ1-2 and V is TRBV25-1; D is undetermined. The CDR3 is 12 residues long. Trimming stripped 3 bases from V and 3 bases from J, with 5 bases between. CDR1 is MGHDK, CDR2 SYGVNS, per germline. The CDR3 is CASSDWDYGYTF. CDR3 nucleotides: TGTGCCAGCAGTGATTGGGACTATGGCTACACCTTC.

For the CDR3, the DNA is TGCAGCGGTCACAGGGAGGACACCGGGGAGCTGTTTTTT. The encoded protein is CSGHREDTGELFF. This chain joins TRBV29-1 and TRBJ2-2; either TRBD1 or TRBD2 may fit D (6 bases each). The CDR3 runs to 13 residues. V was pared by 7 bases and J by 3 bases, with 12 bases between. Germline loops: CDR1 SQVTM, CDR2 ANQGSEA.

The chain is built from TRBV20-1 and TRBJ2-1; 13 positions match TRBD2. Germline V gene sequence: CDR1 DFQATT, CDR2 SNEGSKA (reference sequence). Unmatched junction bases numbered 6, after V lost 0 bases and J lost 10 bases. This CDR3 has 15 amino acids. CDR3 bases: TGCAGTGCTAGAGAATTTGGACTAGCGGGAGTGGAGCAGTTCTTC. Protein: CSAREFGLAGVEQFF.

As DNA, the CDR3 is TGCAGTGCTAGAGGACAGATAGAGGGGATTATGTACCAAGAGACCCAGTACTTC. Amino acid sequence: CSARGQIEGIMYQETQYF. The gene calls are TRBV20-1 and TRBJ2-5; possibly TRBD1 or TRBD2 for D (5 bases each). This CDR3 spans 18 amino acids. Between the trimmed V and J ends, which lost 1 base and 0 bases, there was a span of 21 bases. Germline CDR1 reads DFQATT; CDR2 reads SNEGSKA (reference sequence).

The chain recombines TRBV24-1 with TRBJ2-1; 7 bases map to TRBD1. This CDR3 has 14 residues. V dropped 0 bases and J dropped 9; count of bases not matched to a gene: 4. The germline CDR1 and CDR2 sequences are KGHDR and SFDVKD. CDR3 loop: CATSDLDRAGEQFF. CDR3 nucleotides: TGTGCCACCAGTGATTTGGACAGGGCGGGTGAGCAGTTCTTC.

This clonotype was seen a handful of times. The CDR3 bases are TGTGCCAGCTTCAAGGACAGGGGGAACACTGAAGCTTTCTTT. Encoded protein: CASFKDRGNTEAFF. The chain has TRBV18 and TRBJ1-1; 9 bases are shared with TRBD1. The CDR3 runs to 14 residues. Germline-derived CDR1 and CDR2 are KGHSH and LQKENI. V trimming: 7 bases; J trimming: 1 base; junction bases outside the gene matches: 4.

The CDR3 DNA is TGTGCCAGCAGCTCCGGGGAGGCCCAGTACTTC. It yields the protein CASSSGEAQYF. This sequence joins TRBV13 and TRBJ2-5; a possible D gene is TRBD2 (6 bases). CDR3 length: 11 residues. Germline assignment: CDR1 PRHDT and CDR2 FYEKMQ (reference sequence). V shed 4 bases and J shed 9 bases, with 9 bases lying between them.

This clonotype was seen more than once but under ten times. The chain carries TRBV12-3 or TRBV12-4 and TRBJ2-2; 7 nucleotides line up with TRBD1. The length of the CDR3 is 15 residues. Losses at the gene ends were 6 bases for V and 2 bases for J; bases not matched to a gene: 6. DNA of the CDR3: TGTGCCAGCAGACTTTGGGACAGCAACACCGGGGAGCTGTTTTTT. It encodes CASRLWDSNTGELFF.

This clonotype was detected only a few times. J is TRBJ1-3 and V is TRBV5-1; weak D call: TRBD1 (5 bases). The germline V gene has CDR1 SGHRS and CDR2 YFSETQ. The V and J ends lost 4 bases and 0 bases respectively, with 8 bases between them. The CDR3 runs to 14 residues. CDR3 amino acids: CASSPGTSGNTIYF. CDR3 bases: TGCGCCAGCAGCCCCGGGACCTCTGGAAACACCATATATTTT. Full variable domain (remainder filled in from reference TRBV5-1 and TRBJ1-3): KAGVTQTPRYLIKTRGQQVTLSCSPISGHRSVSWYQQTPGQGLQFLFEYFSETQRNKGNFPGRFSGRQFSNSRSEMNVSTLELGDSALYLCASSPGTSGNTIYFGEGSWLTVV.

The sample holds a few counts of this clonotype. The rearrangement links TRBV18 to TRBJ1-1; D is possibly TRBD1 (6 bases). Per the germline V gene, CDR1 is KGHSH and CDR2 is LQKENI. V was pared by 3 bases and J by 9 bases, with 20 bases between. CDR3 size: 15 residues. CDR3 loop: CASSPTAGVGEKAFF. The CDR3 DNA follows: TGTGCCAGCTCACCGACAGCAGGGGTCGGGGAGAAAGCTTTCTTT.